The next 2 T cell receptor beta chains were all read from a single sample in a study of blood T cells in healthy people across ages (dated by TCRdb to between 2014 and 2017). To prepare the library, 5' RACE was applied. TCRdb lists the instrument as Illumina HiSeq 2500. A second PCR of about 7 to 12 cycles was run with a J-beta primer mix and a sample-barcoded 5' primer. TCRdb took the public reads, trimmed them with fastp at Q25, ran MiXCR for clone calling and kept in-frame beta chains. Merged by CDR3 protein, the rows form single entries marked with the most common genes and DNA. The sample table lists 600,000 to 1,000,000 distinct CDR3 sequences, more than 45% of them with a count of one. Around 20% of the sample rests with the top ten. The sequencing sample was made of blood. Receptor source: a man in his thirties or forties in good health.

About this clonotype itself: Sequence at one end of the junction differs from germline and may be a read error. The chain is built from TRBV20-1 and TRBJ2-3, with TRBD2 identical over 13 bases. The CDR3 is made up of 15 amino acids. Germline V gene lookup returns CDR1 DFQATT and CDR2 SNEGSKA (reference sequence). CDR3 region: CSAWTSGSSTDTQYF. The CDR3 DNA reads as TGCAGTGCTTGGACTAGCGGGAGTAGCACAGATACACAGTATTTT.

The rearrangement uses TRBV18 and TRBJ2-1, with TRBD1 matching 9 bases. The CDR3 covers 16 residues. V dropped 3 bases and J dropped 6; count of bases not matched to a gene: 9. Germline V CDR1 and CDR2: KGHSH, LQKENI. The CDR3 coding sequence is TGTGCCAGCTCACCTAAACAGGGGGCAGGTAGCAATGAGCAGTTCTTC. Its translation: CASSPKQGAGSNEQFF. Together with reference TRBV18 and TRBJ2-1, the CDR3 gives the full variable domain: NAGVMQNPRHLVRRRGQEARLRCSPMKGHSHVYWYRQLPEEGLKFMVYLQKENIIDESGMPKERFSAEFPKEGPSILRIQQVVRGDSAAYFCASSPKQGAGSNEQFFGPGTRLTVL.